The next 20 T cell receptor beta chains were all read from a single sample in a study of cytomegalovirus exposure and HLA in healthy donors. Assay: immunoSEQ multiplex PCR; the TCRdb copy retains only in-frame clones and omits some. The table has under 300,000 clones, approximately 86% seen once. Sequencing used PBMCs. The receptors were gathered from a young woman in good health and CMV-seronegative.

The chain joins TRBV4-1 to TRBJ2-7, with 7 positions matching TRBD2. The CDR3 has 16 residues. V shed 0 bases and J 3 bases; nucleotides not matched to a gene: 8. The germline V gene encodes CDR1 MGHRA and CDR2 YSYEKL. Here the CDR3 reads CASSQESEVAGYEQYF. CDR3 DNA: TGCGCCAGCAGCCAAGAGAGCGAGGTAGCGGGCTACGAGCAGTACTTC.

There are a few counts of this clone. The CDR3 reads CASRRTGRYQPQHF. As DNA, the CDR3 is TGTGCCAGCAGGAGGACAGGGAGGTATCAGCCCCAGCATTTT. This chain joins TRBV6-5 and TRBJ1-5; 8 bases align to TRBD1. Unmatched junction bases numbered 6, after V lost 6 bases and J lost 5 bases. CDR3 length: 14 amino acids. CDR1 and CDR2 (germline): MNHEY, SVGAGI.

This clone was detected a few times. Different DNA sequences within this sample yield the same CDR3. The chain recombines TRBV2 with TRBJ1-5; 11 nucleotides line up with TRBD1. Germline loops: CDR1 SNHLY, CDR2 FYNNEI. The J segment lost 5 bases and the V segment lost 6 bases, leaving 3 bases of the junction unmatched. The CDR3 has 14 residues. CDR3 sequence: CASRDRGLYQPQHF. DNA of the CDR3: TGTGCCAGCAGGGACAGGGGGCTTTATCAGCCCCAGCATTTT.

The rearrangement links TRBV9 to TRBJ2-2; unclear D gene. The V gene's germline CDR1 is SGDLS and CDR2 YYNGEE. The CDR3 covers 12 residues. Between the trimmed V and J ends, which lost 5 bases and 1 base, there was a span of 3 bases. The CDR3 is CASRRNTGELFF. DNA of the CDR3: TGTGCCAGCAGGAGGAACACCGGGGAGCTGTTTTTT.

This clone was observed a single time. CDR3 nucleotides: TGCGCCAGCAGCTTGGGTGGCAGGGCGGCCAATGAGCAGTTCTTC. Translated: CASSLGGRAANEQFF. The chain carries TRBV5-1 and TRBJ2-1, with D perhaps matching TRBD1 (5 bases). In germline, CDR1 is SGHRS, CDR2 YFSETQ. Trimming took off 0 bases at V and 6 bases at J, with 13 bases between the two ends. This CDR3 contains 15 residues.

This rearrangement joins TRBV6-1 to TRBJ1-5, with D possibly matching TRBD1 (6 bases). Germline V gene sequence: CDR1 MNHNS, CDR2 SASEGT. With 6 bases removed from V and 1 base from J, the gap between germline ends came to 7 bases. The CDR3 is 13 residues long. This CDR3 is CASRTGSNQPQHF. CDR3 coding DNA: TGTGCCAGCAGAACAGGGAGCAATCAGCCCCAGCATTTT.

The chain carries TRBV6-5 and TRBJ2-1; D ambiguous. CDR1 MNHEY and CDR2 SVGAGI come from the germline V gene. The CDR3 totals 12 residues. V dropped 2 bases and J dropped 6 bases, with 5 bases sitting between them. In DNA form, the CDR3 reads TGTGCCAGCAGTTACGGTAGCAATGAGCAGTTCTTC. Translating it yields CASSYGSNEQFF.

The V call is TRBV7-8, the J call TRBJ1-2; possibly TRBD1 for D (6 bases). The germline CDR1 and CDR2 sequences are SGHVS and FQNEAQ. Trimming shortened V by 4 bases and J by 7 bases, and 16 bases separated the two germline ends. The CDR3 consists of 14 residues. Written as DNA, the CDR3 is TGTGCCAGCAGCTCAGAGGGATCAGGGGCTGGCTACACCTTC. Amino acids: CASSSEGSGAGYTF.

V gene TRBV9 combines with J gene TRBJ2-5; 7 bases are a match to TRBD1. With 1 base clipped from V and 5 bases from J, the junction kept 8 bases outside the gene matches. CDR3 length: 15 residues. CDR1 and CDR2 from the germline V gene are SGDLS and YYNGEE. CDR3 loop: CASSVSGTEGETQYF. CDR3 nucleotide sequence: TGTGCCAGCAGCGTATCCGGGACAGAGGGGGAGACCCAGTACTTC.

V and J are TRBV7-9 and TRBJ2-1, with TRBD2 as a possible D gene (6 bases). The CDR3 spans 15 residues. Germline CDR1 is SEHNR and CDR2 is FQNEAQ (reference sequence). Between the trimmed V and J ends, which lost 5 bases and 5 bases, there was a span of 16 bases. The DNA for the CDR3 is TGTGCCAGCAGCCGAACGGGACTGATGAACAATGAGCAGTTCTTC. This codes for CASSRTGLMNNEQFF. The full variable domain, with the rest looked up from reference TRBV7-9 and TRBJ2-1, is DTGVSQNPRHKITKRGQNVTFRCDPISEHNRLYWYRQTLGQGPEFLTYFQNEAQLEKSRLLSDRFSAERPKGSFSTLEIQRTEQGDSAMYLCASSRTGLMNNEQFFGPGTRLTVL.

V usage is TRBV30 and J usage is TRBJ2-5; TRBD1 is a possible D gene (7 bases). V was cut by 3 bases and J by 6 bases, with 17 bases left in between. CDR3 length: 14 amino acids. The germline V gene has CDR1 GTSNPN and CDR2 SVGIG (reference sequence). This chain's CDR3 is CAWSGGRGRQTQYF. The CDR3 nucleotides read TGTGCCTGGAGCGGGGGTAGGGGGCGGCAGACCCAGTACTTC.

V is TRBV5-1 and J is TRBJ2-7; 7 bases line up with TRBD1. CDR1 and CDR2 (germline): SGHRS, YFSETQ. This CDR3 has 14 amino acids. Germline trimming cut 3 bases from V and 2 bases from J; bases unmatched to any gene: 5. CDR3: CASSSTGQTYEQYF. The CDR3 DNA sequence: TGCGCCAGCAGCTCGACAGGGCAGACCTACGAGCAGTACTTC.

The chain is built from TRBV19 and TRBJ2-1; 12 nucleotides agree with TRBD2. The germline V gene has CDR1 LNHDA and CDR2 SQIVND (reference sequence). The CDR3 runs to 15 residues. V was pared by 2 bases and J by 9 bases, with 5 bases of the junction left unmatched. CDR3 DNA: TGTGCCAGTAGTATACCCCTAGCGGGAGGGGGTGAGCAGTTCTTC. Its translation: CASSIPLAGGGEQFF.

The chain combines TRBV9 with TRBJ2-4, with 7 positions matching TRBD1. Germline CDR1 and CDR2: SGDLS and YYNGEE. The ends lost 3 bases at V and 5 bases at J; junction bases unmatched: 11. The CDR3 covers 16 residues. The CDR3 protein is CASSADPQGYENIQYF. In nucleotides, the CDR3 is TGTGCCAGCAGCGCTGATCCACAGGGGTATGAAAACATTCAGTACTTC.

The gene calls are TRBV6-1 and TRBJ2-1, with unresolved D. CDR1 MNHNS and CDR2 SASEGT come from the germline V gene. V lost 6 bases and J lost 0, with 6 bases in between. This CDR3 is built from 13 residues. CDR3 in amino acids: CASSQVSYNEQFF. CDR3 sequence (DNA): TGTGCCAGCAGCCAGGTCTCCTACAATGAGCAGTTCTTC.

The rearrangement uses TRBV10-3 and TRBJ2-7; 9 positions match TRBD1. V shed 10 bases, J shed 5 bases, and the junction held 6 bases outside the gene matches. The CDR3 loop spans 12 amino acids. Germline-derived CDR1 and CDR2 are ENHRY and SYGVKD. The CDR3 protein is CATEDRGNEQYF. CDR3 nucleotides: TGTGCCACCGAGGACAGGGGCAACGAGCAGTACTTC.

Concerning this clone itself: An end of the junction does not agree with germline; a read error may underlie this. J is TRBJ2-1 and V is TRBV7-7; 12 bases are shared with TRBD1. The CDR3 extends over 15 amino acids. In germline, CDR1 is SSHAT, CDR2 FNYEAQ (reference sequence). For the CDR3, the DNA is TGTGCTAGCAGCTTAGGGACAGGGGGCCACAATGAGCAGTTCTTC. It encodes CASSLGTGGHNEQFF. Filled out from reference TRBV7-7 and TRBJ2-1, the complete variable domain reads GAGVSQSPRYKVTKRGQDVTLRCDPISSHATLYWYQQALGQGPEFLTYFNYEAQPDKSGLPSDRFSAERPEGSISTLTIQRTEQRDSAMYRCASSLGTGGHNEQFFGPGTRLTVL.

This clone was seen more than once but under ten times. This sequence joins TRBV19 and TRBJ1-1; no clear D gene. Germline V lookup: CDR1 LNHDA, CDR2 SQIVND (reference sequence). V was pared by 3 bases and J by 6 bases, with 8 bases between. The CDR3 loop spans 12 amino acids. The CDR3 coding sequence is TGTGCCAGTAGTATGGCTTCAGCTGAAGCTTTCTTT. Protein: CASSMASAEAFF.

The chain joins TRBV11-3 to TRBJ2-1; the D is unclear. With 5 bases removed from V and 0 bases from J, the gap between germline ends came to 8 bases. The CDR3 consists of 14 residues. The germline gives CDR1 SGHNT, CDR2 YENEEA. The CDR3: CASSPQDSYNEQFF. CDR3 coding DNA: TGTGCCAGCAGCCCCCAGGACTCCTACAATGAGCAGTTCTTC.

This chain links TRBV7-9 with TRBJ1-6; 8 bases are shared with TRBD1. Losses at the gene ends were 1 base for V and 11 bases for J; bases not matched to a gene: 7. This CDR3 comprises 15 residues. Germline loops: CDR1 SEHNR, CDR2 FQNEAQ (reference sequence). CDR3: CASSLGTGRNPPLHF. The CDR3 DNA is TGTGCCAGCAGCTTAGGGACAGGGAGGAATCCACCCCTCCACTTT.